The source of this T cell receptor (beta chain) is a study of regulatory T cells in long-lasting Graves disease. Study results and limitations: Persistent disease exhibited a predilection for TRBV28, TRBJ1-2 and TRBJ2-5.

CDR3-region Arm-PCR and iRepertoire HTBI primers produced the TCR beta libraries. TCRdb re-derived calls from the multiplex PCR reads in MiXCR, one entry per CDR3 protein. Among about 420,000 distinct CDR3 sequences, roughly 15% were seen once, and the ten largest hold about 23%. As for time point: newly diagnosed GD, antithyroid drugs for less than 3 months. There was RNA extracted from PBMCs, and the TCR library was made from it. Staff drew nine milliliters of peripheral blood into EDTA tubes. This clonotype was counted only a few times. The antigen remains undetermined. V lost 7 bases and J 4 bases, leaving 7 bases between the germline ends. The CDR3 contains 12 residues. Germline-derived CDR1 and CDR2 are KGHDR and SFDVKD. The same sample was also studied in work on T cells in Graves' hyperthyroidism and ophthalmopathy. That source reports: Exclusions: uncontrolled infection, other autoimmune disease, pregnancy, lactation.

V gene TRBV24-1 combines with J gene TRBJ2-1; D not resolved. The clonotype was recovered from a woman aged 18-30 years with Graves disease. Source: peripheral blood mononuclear cells (PBMCs), taken at new diagnosis, from a patient treated with antithyroid drugs. The CDR3 DNA is TGTGCCACCAGGAACCAGTACAATGAGCAGTTCTTC. As protein: CATRNQYNEQFF.